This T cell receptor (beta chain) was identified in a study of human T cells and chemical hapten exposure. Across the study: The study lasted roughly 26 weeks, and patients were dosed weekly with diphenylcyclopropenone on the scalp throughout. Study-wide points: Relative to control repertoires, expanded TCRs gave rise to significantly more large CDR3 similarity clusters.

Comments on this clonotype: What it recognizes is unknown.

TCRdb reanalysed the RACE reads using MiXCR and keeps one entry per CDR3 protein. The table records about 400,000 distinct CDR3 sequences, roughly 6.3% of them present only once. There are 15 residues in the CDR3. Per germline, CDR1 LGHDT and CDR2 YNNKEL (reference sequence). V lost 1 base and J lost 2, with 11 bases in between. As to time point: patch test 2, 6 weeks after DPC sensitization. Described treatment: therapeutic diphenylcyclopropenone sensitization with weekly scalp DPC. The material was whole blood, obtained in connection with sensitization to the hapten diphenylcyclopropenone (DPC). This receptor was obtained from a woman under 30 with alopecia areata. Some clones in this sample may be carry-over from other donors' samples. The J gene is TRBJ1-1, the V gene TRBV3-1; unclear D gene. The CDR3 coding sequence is TGTGCCAGCAGCCAAGTCCTACACCGAAACACTGAAGCTTTCTTT. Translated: CASSQVLHRNTEAFF.